This TCR beta chain was obtained from a study of T cells in women clearing cervical HPV infection. Sequenced by immunoSEQ multiplex PCR; TCRdb stores in-frame clones only, minus some. Its table lists 31,000 or so clones. On this clone: Its antigen is not known.

Overall study findings and caveats: A classifier using richness and V gene abundances reached an AUC of roughly 0.83. Repertoire richness, not evenness, was significantly elevated in CIN3+ cases versus controls.

What was sequenced was blood buffy coat. This TCR came from a woman between 18 and 75 years old with a cervical HPV16 infection that either progressed to CIN3+ or cleared (not recorded which).

The DNA read from the CDR3 is TGTGCCTGGATCACTAGCGGGAACTACAATGAG. Translating it yields CAWITSGNYNE. The entire CDR3 protein reads CAWITSGNYNEQFF. The V and J genes are TRBV30 and TRBJ2-1; TRBD2 aligns across 10 bases. The CDR3 is cut off 3 residues early in the read; its end comes from the germline J gene. In germline, CDR1 is GTSNPN, CDR2 SVGIG (reference sequence). V gave up 4 bases and J gave up 3 bases; unmatched junction bases: 3. The CDR3 has 14 amino acids.